The clone carrying this T cell receptor (beta chain) was detected once. These data originate in a study of blood T cells in healthy people across ages. A J-beta primer mix and a sample-barcoded 5' primer were used in a second PCR of roughly 6 to 11 cycles. One entry per CDR3 protein results from TCRdb running MiXCR on the 5' RACE reads. The data show hundreds of thousands of distinct CDR3 sequences, with approximately 29% seen just once and over 15% held by the top ten. From germline, CDR1 is LNHDA and CDR2 SQIVND (reference sequence). V was cut by 7 bases and J by 5 bases, with 12 bases left in between. The CDR3 consists of 13 residues. Researchers report isolating at least 7 million PBMCs per sample.

The V call is TRBV19, the J call TRBJ2-1; D perhaps matches TRBD1 (6 bases). Sequences were obtained from blood. This TCR was sampled from a woman older than 75 in good health. CDR3 residues: CASTGTPNNEQFF. The CDR3, as DNA: TGTGCCAGTACGGGGACACCAAACAATGAGCAGTTCTTC.